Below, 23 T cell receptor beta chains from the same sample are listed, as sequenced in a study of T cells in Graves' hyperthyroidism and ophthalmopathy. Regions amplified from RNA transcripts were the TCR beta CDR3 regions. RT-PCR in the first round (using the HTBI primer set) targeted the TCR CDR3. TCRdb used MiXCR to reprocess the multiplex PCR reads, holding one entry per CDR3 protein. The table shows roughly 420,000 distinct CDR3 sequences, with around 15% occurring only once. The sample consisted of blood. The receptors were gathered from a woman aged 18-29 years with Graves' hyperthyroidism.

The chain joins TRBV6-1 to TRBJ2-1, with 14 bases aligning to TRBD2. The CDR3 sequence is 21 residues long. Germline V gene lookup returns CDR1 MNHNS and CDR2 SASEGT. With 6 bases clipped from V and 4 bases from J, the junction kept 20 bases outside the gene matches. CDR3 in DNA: TGTGCCAGCAGCGGCCGCCGGCGGACAGGCGGGACTAGCGGGAGTTACAATGAGCAGTTCTTC. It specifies CASSGRRRTGGTSGSYNEQFF.

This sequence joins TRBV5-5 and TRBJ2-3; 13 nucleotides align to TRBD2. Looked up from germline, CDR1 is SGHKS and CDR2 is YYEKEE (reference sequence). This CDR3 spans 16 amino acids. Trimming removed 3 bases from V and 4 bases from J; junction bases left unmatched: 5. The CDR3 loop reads CASSYRTSGRADTQYF. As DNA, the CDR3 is TGTGCCAGCAGCTATAGGACTAGCGGGAGAGCAGATACGCAGTATTTT.

CDR3 in amino acids: CASSYPDRRRGQPQHF. CDR3 bases: TGTGCCAGCAGCTATCCGGACAGGAGGCGAGGGCAGCCCCAGCATTTT. This sequence joins TRBV7-6 and TRBJ1-5, with 7 nucleotides matching TRBD1. Germline loops: CDR1 SGHVS, CDR2 FNYEAQ. V lost 4 bases and J lost 7; bases outside the gene matches: 13. The CDR3 runs 16 residues.

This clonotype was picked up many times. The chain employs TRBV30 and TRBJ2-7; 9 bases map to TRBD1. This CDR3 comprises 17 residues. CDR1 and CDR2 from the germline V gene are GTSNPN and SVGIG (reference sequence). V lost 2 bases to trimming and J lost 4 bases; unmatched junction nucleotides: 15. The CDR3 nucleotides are TGTGCCTGGAGTCCCCCTATCGGACAGGGGTTCCCGTACGAGCAGTACTTC. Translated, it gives CAWSPPIGQGFPYEQYF. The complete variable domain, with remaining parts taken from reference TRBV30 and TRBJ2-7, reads SQTIHQWPATLVQPVGSPLSLECTVEGTSNPNLYWYRQAAGRGLQLLFYSVGIGQISSEVPQNLSASRPQDRQFILSSKKLLLSDSGFYLCAWSPPIGQGFPYEQYFGPGTRLTVT.

CDR3: CASSYRAAVSYEQYF. As DNA, the CDR3 is TGTGCCAGCAGTTATAGGGCCGCCGTCTCCTACGAGCAGTACTTC. The gene calls are TRBV6-9 and TRBJ2-7, with no clear D. This CDR3 spans 15 amino acids. Germline CDR1 and CDR2: MNHGY and SVAAGI. V was trimmed by 2 bases and J by 0 bases, leaving 11 bases between them.

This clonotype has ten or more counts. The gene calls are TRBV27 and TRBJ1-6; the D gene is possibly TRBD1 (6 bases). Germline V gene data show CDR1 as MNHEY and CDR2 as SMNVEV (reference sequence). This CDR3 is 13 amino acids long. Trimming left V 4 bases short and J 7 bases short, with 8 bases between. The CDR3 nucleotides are TGTGCCAGCAGTTACAGGGTAAATTCACCCCTCCACTTT. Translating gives CASSYRVNSPLHF.

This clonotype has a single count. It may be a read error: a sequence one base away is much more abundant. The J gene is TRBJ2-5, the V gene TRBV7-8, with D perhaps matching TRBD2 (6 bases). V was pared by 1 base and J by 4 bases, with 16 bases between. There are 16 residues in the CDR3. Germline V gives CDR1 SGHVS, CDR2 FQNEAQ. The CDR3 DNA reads TGTGCCAGCAGCTTAGACCCGGGAGCTGGGGTAGAGACCCAGTACTTC. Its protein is CASSLDPGAGVETQYF. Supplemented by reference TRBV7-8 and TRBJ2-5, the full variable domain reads GAGVSQSPRYKVAKRGQDVALRCDPISGHVSLFWYQQALGQGPEFLTYFQNEAQLDKSGLPSDRFFAERPEGSVSTLKIQRTQQEDSAVYLCASSLDPGAGVETQYFGPGTRLLVL.

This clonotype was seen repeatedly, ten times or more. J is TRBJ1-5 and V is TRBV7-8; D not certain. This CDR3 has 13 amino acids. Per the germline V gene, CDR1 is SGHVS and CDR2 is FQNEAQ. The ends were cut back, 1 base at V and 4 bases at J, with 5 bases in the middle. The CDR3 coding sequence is TGTGCCAGCAGCTTAGTCAGAAATCAGCCCCAGCATTTT. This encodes CASSLVRNQPQHF.

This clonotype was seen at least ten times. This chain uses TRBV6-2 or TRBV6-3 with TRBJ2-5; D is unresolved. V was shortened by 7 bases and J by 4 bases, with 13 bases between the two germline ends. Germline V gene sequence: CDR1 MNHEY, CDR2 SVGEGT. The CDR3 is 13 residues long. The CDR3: CASMEGSPETQYF. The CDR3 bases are TGTGCCAGCATGGAAGGCAGCCCAGAGACCCAGTACTTC.

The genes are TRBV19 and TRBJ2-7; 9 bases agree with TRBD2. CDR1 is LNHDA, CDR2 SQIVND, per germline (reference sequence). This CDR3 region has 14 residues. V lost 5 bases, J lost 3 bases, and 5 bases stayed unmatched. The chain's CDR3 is CASSAAGGLYEQYF. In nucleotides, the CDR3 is TGTGCCAGTAGTGCAGCGGGGGGCCTCTACGAGCAGTACTTC.

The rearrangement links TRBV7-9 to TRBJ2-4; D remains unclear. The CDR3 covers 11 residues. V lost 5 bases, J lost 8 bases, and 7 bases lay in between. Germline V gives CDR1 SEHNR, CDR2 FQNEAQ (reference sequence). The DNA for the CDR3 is TGTGCCAGCAGCCGGGCGGACATTCAGTACTTC. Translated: CASSRADIQYF.

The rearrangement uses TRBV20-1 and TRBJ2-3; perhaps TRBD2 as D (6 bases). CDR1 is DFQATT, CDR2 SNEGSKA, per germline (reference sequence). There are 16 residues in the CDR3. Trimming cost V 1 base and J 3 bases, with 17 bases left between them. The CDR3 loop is CSARGGEVVLTDTQYF. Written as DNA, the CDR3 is TGCAGTGCTAGAGGGGGGGAGGTGGTTCTGACAGATACGCAGTATTTT.

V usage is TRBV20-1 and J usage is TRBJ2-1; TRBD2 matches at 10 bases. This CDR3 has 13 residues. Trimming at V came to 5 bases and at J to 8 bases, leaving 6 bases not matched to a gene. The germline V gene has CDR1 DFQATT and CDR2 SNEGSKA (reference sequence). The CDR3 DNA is TGCAGTGCTTTAGATAGCGGGAGGTATGAGCAGTTCTTC. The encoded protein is CSALDSGRYEQFF.

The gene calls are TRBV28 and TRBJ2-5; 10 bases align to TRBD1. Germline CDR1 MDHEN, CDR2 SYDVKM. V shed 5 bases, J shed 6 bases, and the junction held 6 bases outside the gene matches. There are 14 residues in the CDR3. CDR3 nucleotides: TGTGCCAGCAGTCTAGGACAGGGGGTAAAGACCCAGTACTTC. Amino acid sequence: CASSLGQGVKTQYF.

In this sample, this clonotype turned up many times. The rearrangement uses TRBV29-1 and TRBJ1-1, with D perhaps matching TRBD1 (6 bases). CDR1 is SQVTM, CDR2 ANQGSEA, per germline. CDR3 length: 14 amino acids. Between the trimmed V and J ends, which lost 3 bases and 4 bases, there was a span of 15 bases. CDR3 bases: TGCAGCGTTGACGTCGCAGGGGTAGGCACTGAAGCTTTCTTT. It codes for CSVDVAGVGTEAFF.

CDR3 residues: CASSEYRVDEQYF. The CDR3 DNA is TGCGCCAGCAGTGAGTATAGGGTGGACGAGCAGTACTTC. The rearrangement links TRBV10-1 to TRBJ2-7; D unresolved. The CDR3 sequence is 13 residues long. The germline V gene has CDR1 WNHNN and CDR2 SYGVQD (reference sequence). Trimming stripped 1 base from V and 5 bases from J, with 9 bases between.

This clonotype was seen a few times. For the CDR3, the DNA is TGTGCCAGCAGCCACGCGGGGAACACCGGGGAGCTGTTTTTT. Residues: CASSHAGNTGELFF. V is TRBV3-1 and J is TRBJ2-2; D perhaps matches TRBD2 (5 bases). The germline V gene encodes CDR1 LGHDT and CDR2 YNNKEL (reference sequence). V was cut by 3 bases and J by 1 base, with 6 bases left in between. The length of the CDR3 is 14 residues.

CDR3 in DNA: TGTGCCAGCAGCTTAGGATGGGAGACTAGCGGGACCGGGGAGCTGTTTTTT. The encoded protein is CASSLGWETSGTGELFF. The rearrangement links TRBV7-9 to TRBJ2-2, with 10 bases lining up with TRBD2. Germline loops: CDR1 SEHNR, CDR2 FQNEAQ (reference sequence). Trimming removed 1 base from V and 5 bases from J; junction bases left unmatched: 7. This CDR3 has 17 amino acids.

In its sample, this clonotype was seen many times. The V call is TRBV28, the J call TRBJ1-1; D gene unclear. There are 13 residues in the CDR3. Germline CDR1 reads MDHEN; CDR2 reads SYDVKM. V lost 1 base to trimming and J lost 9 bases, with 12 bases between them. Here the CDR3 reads CASSLSKLRQAFF. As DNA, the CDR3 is TGTGCCAGCAGTTTATCCAAACTCCGTCAAGCTTTCTTT.

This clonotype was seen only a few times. CDR3 loop: CASSLADRSSAQHF. As DNA, the CDR3 is TGTGCCAGCAGCTTAGCGGACAGGTCCTCAGCCCAGCATTTT. The rearrangement links TRBV7-6 to TRBJ1-5, with TRBD1 matching 7 bases. The CDR3 has 14 amino acids. Germline CDR1 reads SGHVS; CDR2 reads FNYEAQ. Germline trimming cut 0 bases from V and 11 bases from J; bases unmatched to any gene: 7.

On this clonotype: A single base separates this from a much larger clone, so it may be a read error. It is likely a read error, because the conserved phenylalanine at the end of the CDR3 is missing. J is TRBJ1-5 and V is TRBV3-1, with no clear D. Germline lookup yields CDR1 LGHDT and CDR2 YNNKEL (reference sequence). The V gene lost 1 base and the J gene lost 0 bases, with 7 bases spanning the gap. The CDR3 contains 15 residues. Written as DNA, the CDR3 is TGTGCCAGCAGCCAAGGGTCCCATAGCAATCAGCCCCAGCATTCT. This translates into CASSQGSHSNQPQHS.

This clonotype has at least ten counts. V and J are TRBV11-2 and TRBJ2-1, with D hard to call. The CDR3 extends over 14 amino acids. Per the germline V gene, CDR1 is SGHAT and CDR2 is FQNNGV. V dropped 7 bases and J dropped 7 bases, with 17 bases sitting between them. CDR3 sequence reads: CASIMATRPNEQFF. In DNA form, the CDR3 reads TGTGCCAGCATTATGGCTACCAGGCCTAATGAGCAGTTCTTC.

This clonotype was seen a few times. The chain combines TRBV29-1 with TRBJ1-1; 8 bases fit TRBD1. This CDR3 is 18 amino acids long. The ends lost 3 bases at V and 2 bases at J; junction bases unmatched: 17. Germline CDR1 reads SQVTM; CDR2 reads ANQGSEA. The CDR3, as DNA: TGCAGCGTTGAGGTGCAGGGGGCCCAACAAGGAGGAAACACTGAAGCTTTCTTT. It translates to CSVEVQGAQQGGNTEAFF.